One T cell receptor beta chain is described in this entry. What it recognizes is unknown. CDR1 is KGHSH, CDR2 LQKENI, per germline. This CDR3 spans 17 amino acids. V lost 3 bases and J lost 2, with 17 bases in between. TCRdb's copy holds only in-frame clones and misses some; the assay was immunoSEQ multiplex PCR. The table lists around 140,000 clones, 85% to 90% of them singletons. These data originate in a study of T cell responses to AZD1222 COVID-19 vaccine. Study results and limitations: Without day 14 samples, only post-peak T cell repertoires were studied.

Here the sequenced sample was peripheral blood, taken 28 days after the second AZD1222 dose. The V call is TRBV18, the J call TRBJ2-1; the D call may be TRBD1 or TRBD2 (7 bases each). This TCR derives from an adult who received the AZD1222 COVID-19 vaccine. This CDR3 is CASSPNQGGQTYNEQFF. The CDR3 DNA reads as TGTGCCAGCTCACCGAATCAGGGGGGGCAGACCTACAATGAGCAGTTCTTC. Complete variable domain (other parts from reference TRBV18 and TRBJ2-1): NAGVMQNPRHLVRRRGQEARLRCSPMKGHSHVYWYRQLPEEGLKFMVYLQKENIIDESGMPKERFSAEFPKEGPSILRIQQVVRGDSAAYFCASSPNQGGQTYNEQFFGPGTRLTVL.